This T cell receptor beta chain was captured in a study of T cell repertoires in cytomegalovirus infection (dated by TCRdb to between 2019 and 2020). Study-level background: Peptide stimulations targeted recently identified HLA-C-restricted CMV epitopes, whose presentation resists viral immunomodulation, together with well-studied HLA-B-restricted epitopes. Donor HLA type was relevant to the analysis, as public TCR beta signatures indicated carriage of CMV infection together with the matching HLA type.

TCRdb records Illumina HiSeq 1500 as the sequencer. The raw public data were reprocessed by TCRdb itself: fastp quality trimming at Q25, MiXCR clonotype calling, in-frame beta chains only. Entries are consolidated by CDR3 protein sequence, retaining the most common genes and DNA. Within this sample are about 130,000 distinct CDR3 sequences, with roughly a third of them counted one time only. The top ten clonotypes cover roughly 53% of the sample. In the case of this clonotype: Its antigen is unknown. Base-call qualities are not available, and no considerably larger clone is one nucleotide away.

The junction shows trimming of 5 bases on V and 5 bases on J, and the gene matches do not reach 3 bases of it. For CDR1 and CDR2, the germline V gene (reference sequence) lists SGHAT and FQDESV. The CDR3 spans 13 residues, from the cysteine through the phenylalanine. Just the 39-base CDR3 DNA is kept, in frame starting at base 1. Sample treatment or condition, as interpreted from the label and publication: in vitro stimulation with specific CMV peptide epitopes to enrich CMV-specific T cells. Broad study findings and their caveats: Cumulative frequency of public TCR beta family members discriminated carriers of CMV infection plus the relevant HLA type in this cohort and an independent 352-donor cohort. The ex vivo response was dominated by HLA-C-restricted CMV-specific TCR beta clonotypes, and the single most frequent clonotype in two of eight donors was supplied by these HLA-C-restricted clonotypes.

This specimen was CD8+ T cells from cultured PBMCs, taken from culture after CMV antigen stimulation. The receptor was derived from a human donor in good health (CMV status not recorded). Some clones in this sample may be carry-over from other donors' samples. The rearranged segments are TRBV11-1 and TRBJ2-5, with TRBD2 identical over 9 junction bases. CDR3 protein: CASSPSGEETQYF. The nucleotide sequence reads TGTGCCAGCAGCCCTAGCGGGGAGGAGACCCAGTACTTC.